The next 21 T cell receptor beta chains were all read from a single sample in a study of shared clonotypes between healthy human individuals (dated by TCRdb to about 2020). Library creation used the immunoSEQ multiplex PCR assay. TCRdb took this table from immuneACCESS and kept in-frame rearrangements with V and J called. Such tables lack part of the clones; where checked against another copy, unresolved V genes explain under half of the gap, and the rest is unexplained. The sample profile shows 1,400,000 or so clones; 98% of them were found once. 0.36% of the sample is held by the ten biggest clonotypes. The sample was naive CD4+ T cells sorted from blood. The sample's cell subset or site label, in plain terms: CD45RA+ positively selected. These receptors were collected from a man aged 25-45 years in good health.

This rearrangement joins TRBV7-2 to TRBJ2-5; D not certain. Germline V gene sequence: CDR1 SGHTA, CDR2 FQGNSA. Trimming stripped 4 bases from V and 4 bases from J, with 10 bases between. This CDR3 has 13 residues. Written as DNA, the CDR3 is TGTGCCAGCAGCTCACTCGTAGGAGAGACCCAGTACTTC. It encodes CASSSLVGETQYF.

V and J are TRBV18 and TRBJ2-4; TRBD2 aligns across 16 bases. Germline V lookup: CDR1 KGHSH, CDR2 LQKENI. Germline trimming cut 3 bases from V and 7 bases from J; bases unmatched to any gene: 3. The CDR3 sequence is 16 residues long. This CDR3 is CASSPGTSGRGNIQYF. The CDR3 region has the DNA TGTGCCAGCTCACCGGGGACTAGCGGGAGGGGTAACATTCAGTACTTC.

The V and J genes are TRBV7-9 and TRBJ2-3, with 12 positions matching TRBD2. Germline assignment: CDR1 SEHNR and CDR2 FQNEAQ (reference sequence). Germline trimming cut 5 bases from V and 7 bases from J; bases unmatched to any gene: 16. The length of the CDR3 is 18 residues. The CDR3 reads CASSPPPGLAGTIYTQYF. CDR3 sequence (DNA): TGTGCCAGCAGCCCCCCCCCTGGACTAGCGGGGACCATCTATACGCAGTATTTT.

A remark on this clone: Other nucleotide sequences from this sample produce the same CDR3. This chain joins TRBV19 and TRBJ2-6; D is unclear. Germline CDR1 reads LNHDA; CDR2 reads SQIVND (reference sequence). V dropped 3 bases and J dropped 0 bases, with 6 bases sitting between them. CDR3 size: 15 residues. The CDR3 DNA follows: TGTGCCAGTAGTATTGGGTCCTCTGGGGCCAACGTCCTGACTTTC. As protein: CASSIGSSGANVLTF.

V and J are TRBV18 and TRBJ1-2; possibly TRBD1 for D (5 bases). The CDR3 runs to 14 residues. V shed 0 bases and J shed 8 bases, with 13 bases lying between them. CDR1 and CDR2 (germline): KGHSH, LQKENI. CDR3 coding DNA: TGTGCCAGCTCACCACCGGTTCGGGGCCGGGGCTACACCTTC. This sequence encodes CASSPPVRGRGYTF.

The chain joins TRBV5-1 to TRBJ2-3, with a weak D call TRBD2 (5 bases). This CDR3 contains 16 residues. The ends were cut back, 0 bases at V and 0 bases at J, with 11 bases in the middle. Germline V gives CDR1 SGHRS, CDR2 YFSETQ. CDR3 nucleotide sequence: TGCGCCAGCAGCTTGGCTGTGGACTTGAGCACAGATACGCAGTATTTT. It encodes CASSLAVDLSTDTQYF. Using reference TRBV5-1 and TRBJ2-3 for the parts outside the CDR3, the full variable domain is KAGVTQTPRYLIKTRGQQVTLSCSPISGHRSVSWYQQTPGQGLQFLFEYFSETQRNKGNFPGRFSGRQFSNSRSEMNVSTLELGDSALYLCASSLAVDLSTDTQYFGPGTRLTVL.

This clone was detected once. The rearrangement links TRBV5-4 to TRBJ1-2; D is possibly TRBD1 (5 bases). Germline CDR1 and CDR2: SGHNT and YYREEE (reference sequence). The CDR3 consists of 16 residues. Trimming left V 4 bases short and J 8 bases short, with 24 bases between. The CDR3 nucleotides read TGTGCCAGCAGCCCACCCGGGGGGGACCGAACTATCGGCTACACCTTC. It codes for CASSPPGGDRTIGYTF.

On this clone itself: The junction departs from the called germline gene at one end, perhaps through a read error. The chain has TRBV7-7 and TRBJ2-1; tentatively, D is TRBD2 (6 bases). Per germline, CDR1 SSHAT and CDR2 FNYEAQ (reference sequence). The CDR3 is 13 residues long. The CDR3 reads CASSLREYNEQFF. The DNA of the CDR3 is TGTGCTAGCAGCTTACGGGAGTACAATGAGCAGTTCTTC.

The chain employs TRBV5-1 and TRBJ1-1, with a possible D match to TRBD1 (6 bases). Germline CDR1 and CDR2: SGHRS and YFSETQ. The CDR3 covers 16 residues. V dropped 2 bases and J dropped 0 bases, with 14 bases sitting between them. The CDR3 loop is CASSLNTGTMNTEAFF. In DNA, the CDR3 is TGCGCCAGCAGCTTAAATACAGGGACAATGAACACTGAAGCTTTCTTT.

The chain employs TRBV27 and TRBJ2-7; 7 nucleotides match TRBD1. Germline V CDR1 and CDR2: MNHEY, SMNVEV (reference sequence). The CDR3 runs 14 residues. V was clipped by 5 bases and J by 6 bases; unmatched bases: 10. The CDR3 sequence is CASSRAPSGGEQYF. The CDR3 DNA sequence: TGTGCCAGCAGTAGAGCCCCCTCAGGGGGCGAGCAGTACTTC.

Note on this clone: The same CDR3 can be traced to other DNA sequences in this sample. The chain couples TRBV5-1 to TRBJ2-5; TRBD2 matches at 8 bases. CDR1 SGHRS and CDR2 YFSETQ come from the germline V gene. The CDR3 has 14 residues. V lost 3 bases to trimming and J lost 4 bases; unmatched junction nucleotides: 5. The CDR3 spells CASSSGTSGETQYF. The DNA for the CDR3 is TGCGCCAGCAGCTCCGGGACTAGTGGAGAGACCCAGTACTTC.

The chain joins TRBV7-2 to TRBJ1-2; D not certain. The ends were cut back, 3 bases at V and 3 bases at J, with 8 bases in the middle. The CDR3 spans 13 residues. CDR1 and CDR2 from the germline V gene are SGHTA and FQGNSA. Written as DNA, the CDR3 is TGTGCCAGCAGCTTTTTATACGACTATGGCTACACCTTC. Encoded protein: CASSFLYDYGYTF.

J is TRBJ2-7 and V is TRBV11-1; the D gene is possibly TRBD2 (5 bases). CDR1 and CDR2 (germline): SGHAT, FQDESV (reference sequence). This CDR3 has 15 residues. V lost 7 bases and J lost 4, with 20 bases in between. This chain's CDR3 is CASTASPGNRYEQYF. Written as DNA, the CDR3 is TGTGCCAGCACCGCCTCCCCGGGGAACCGGTACGAGCAGTACTTC.

CDR3 bases: TGTGCCAGCAGCTCTGGGCTAGCGGGGCCAGATACGCAGTATTTT. Translation: CASSSGLAGPDTQYF. The gene calls are TRBV11-3 and TRBJ2-3, with 9 bases that match TRBD2. V was pared by 4 bases and J by 4 bases, with 6 bases of the junction left unmatched. This CDR3 contains 15 residues. The germline gives CDR1 SGHNT, CDR2 YENEEA.

This clone appeared a single time. The same CDR3 also results from other DNA sequences found in this sample. V usage is TRBV19 and J usage is TRBJ1-5, with a tentative D call TRBD1 (6 bases). V gave up 7 bases and J gave up 0 bases, with 13 bases separating them. Germline CDR1 and CDR2: LNHDA and SQIVND (reference sequence). The CDR3 covers 15 residues. CDR3 amino acids: CASTPTGNSNQPQHF. The CDR3 nucleotides are TGTGCCAGTACCCCGACAGGAAATAGCAATCAGCCCCAGCATTTT.

The table lists this clone with a count of one. The rearrangement uses TRBV19 and TRBJ1-3; D not resolved. The CDR3 consists of 13 residues. Germline CDR1 reads LNHDA; CDR2 reads SQIVND (reference sequence). Trimming pared 10 bases from V and 1 base from J, leaving 11 bases between. Here the CDR3 reads CATQRTSGNTIYF. CDR3 bases: TGTGCCACCCAAAGGACGTCTGGAAACACCATATATTTT.

The CDR3 is CASSWDSGGTEAFF. The CDR3 nucleotides read TGTGCCAGCAGCTGGGACTCCGGAGGCACTGAAGCTTTCTTT. The genes are TRBV5-5 and TRBJ1-1; D might be TRBD1 (5 bases). The CDR3 covers 14 residues. Germline V gene data show CDR1 as SGHKS and CDR2 as YYEKEE (reference sequence). V shed 3 bases and J shed 4 bases, with 13 bases lying between them. Full variable domain (outside the CDR3, taken from reference TRBV5-5 and TRBJ1-1): DAGVTQSPTHLIKTRGQQVTLRCSPISGHKSVSWYQQVLGQGPQFIFQYYEKEERGRGNFPDRFSARQFPNYSSELNVNALLLGDSALYLCASSWDSGGTEAFFGQGTRLTVV.

V gene TRBV28 combines with J gene TRBJ2-1; TRBD2 aligns across 7 bases. The germline V gene has CDR1 MDHEN and CDR2 SYDVKM. J was trimmed by 9 bases and V by 1 base; bases with no gene match: 6. This CDR3 contains 14 residues. As DNA, the CDR3 is TGTGCCAGCAGTTTATTGGTGGCTAGCGGTGAGCAGTTCTTC. Its protein is CASSLLVASGEQFF.

V usage is TRBV6-1 and J usage is TRBJ2-7; D possibly matches TRBD1 or TRBD2 (5 bases each). Trimming shortened V by 1 base and J by 3 bases, and 10 bases separated the two germline ends. Germline V lookup: CDR1 MNHNS, CDR2 SASEGT. The CDR3 length is 14 residues. CDR3 sequence reads: CASSEGGYYYEQYF. The DNA of the CDR3 is TGTGCCAGCAGTGAAGGGGGGTACTACTACGAGCAGTACTTC.

J is TRBJ2-1 and V is TRBV9, with 7 bases that match TRBD2. Looked up from germline, CDR1 is SGDLS and CDR2 is YYNGEE. Trimming removed 0 bases from V and 3 bases from J; junction bases left unmatched: 9. The CDR3 has 17 residues. CDR3 residues: CASSVGASGGSYNEQFF. Written as DNA, the CDR3 is TGTGCCAGCAGCGTAGGCGCCTCGGGCGGGAGCTACAATGAGCAGTTCTTC.

This chain connects TRBV11-2 to TRBJ2-2; D perhaps matches TRBD1 (6 bases). With 2 bases removed from V and 6 bases from J, the gap between germline ends came to 19 bases. The germline CDR1 and CDR2 sequences are SGHAT and FQNNGV. CDR3 length: 17 amino acids. CDR3 DNA sequence: TGTGCCAGCAGCTTACTCCCGAGGGGCAGGGGACCCGGGGAGCTGTTTTTT. Translating gives CASSLLPRGRGPGELFF.